This T cell receptor beta chain was sequenced in a study of T-cell reconstitution after alpha-beta-depleted transplantation in children. Unique molecular identifiers were used in preparing the TCRbeta library. TCRdb reprocessed the PCR reads with MiXCR, giving one entry per CDR3 protein. The top ten hold around 15% of the sample, which has 500,000 or so distinct CDR3 sequences, approximately 10% seen once. This clonotype was seen a few times. Its antigen remains unknown. Overall study findings and caveats: For some patients, TCRbeta diversity was high at day 60 because of recipient T cells and thymic progenitors that survived.

Trimming took 4 bases from V and 5 from J; bases not matched to a gene: 12. Germline V gene data show CDR1 as MNHEY and CDR2 as SVGEGT. CDR3 length: 17 residues. This TCR came from a female patient aged 2 to 10 who had a stem cell transplant for aplastic anemia, so the T cells may come from the graft donor. The genes are TRBV6-2 or TRBV6-3 and TRBJ1-5; 9 bases line up with TRBD1. Sequences were derived from PBMCs, mostly from graft donor cells, sampled 180 days after TCRalphabeta/CD19-depleted stem cell transplant. The CDR3 reads CASSFDLRTGVDQPQHF. DNA for the CDR3: TGTGCCAGCAGTTTCGACTTACGGACAGGGGTGGATCAGCCCCAGCATTTT.